This paragraph reports one T cell receptor (beta chain). The CDR3 is 15 residues long. V was trimmed by 5 bases and J by 5 bases, leaving 18 bases between them. Germline CDR1 reads PRHDT; CDR2 reads FYEKMQ (reference sequence). The data were produced by immunoSEQ multiplex PCR, yet TCRdb's version contains in-frame clones alone and is incomplete. The sample has some 70,000 clones, 86% seen once. The data derive from a study of blood T cell repertoires in COVID-19. Study at large: PBMCs, B-cell-depleted T cells, or T cells provided the cDNA or gDNA that made up the material.

The chain has TRBV13 and TRBJ1-2; no clear D gene. The clonotype was recovered from a man over 45 with active COVID-19. Material: peripheral blood. CDR3 in DNA: TGTGCCAGCAGCCATCTACAAAGGGAGATTTATGGCTACACCTTC. Translation gives CASSHLQREIYGYTF.